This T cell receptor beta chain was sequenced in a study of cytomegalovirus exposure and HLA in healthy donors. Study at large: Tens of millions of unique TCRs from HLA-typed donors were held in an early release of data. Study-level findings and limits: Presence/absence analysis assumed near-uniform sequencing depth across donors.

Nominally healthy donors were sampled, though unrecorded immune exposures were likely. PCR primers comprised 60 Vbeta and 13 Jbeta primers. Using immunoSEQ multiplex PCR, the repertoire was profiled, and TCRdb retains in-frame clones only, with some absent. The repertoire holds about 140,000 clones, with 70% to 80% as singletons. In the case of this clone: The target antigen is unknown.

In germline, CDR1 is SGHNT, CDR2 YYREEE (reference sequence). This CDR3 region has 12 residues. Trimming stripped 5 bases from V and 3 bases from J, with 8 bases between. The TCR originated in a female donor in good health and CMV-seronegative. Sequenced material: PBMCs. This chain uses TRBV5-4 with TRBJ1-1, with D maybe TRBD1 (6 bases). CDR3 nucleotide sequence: TGTGCCAGCAGAACAGGGCACACTGAAGCTTTCTTT. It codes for CASRTGHTEAFF.